This T cell receptor (beta chain) was sequenced for a study of T-cell reconstitution after alpha-beta-depleted transplantation in children. Preparation of the TCRbeta library was carried out with unique molecular identifiers. TCRdb processed the PCR reads anew with MiXCR; each CDR3 protein has one entry. The sample consists of about 600,000 distinct CDR3 sequences, about 10% of them appearing once. V lost 10 bases, J lost 7 bases, and 19 bases lay in between. This CDR3 has 13 amino acids. The chain has TRBV12-3 or TRBV12-4 and TRBJ2-5, with TRBD2 as a possible D gene (5 bases). This clonotype was obtained from a human donor who donated a stem cell graft to a child with acute myeloid leukemia. Sequenced here: PBMCs from the stem cell graft donor, sampled from the stem cell graft. CDR3 sequence (DNA): TGTGCCATCTCCGAGACTAATGATGGGACCCAGTACTTC. Amino acid sequence: CAISETNDGTQYF.